This TCR beta chain was sequenced for a study of control samples from healthy donors and cancer patients. V lost 4 bases, J lost 6 bases, and 16 bases lay in between. Germline V gene data show CDR1 as LNHNV and CDR2 as YYDKDF (reference sequence). This CDR3 is built from 15 residues. This clone is a singleton in its sample. Here immunoSEQ multiplex PCR was the method, and the copy in TCRdb shows in-frame clones only, minus some. Of some 130,000 clones in the sample, around 90% are singletons; the top ten hold roughly 2.5%. This receptor was taken from a man aged 35 to 55 in good health. This chain uses TRBV15 with TRBJ2-1; either TRBD1 or TRBD2 may fit D (6 bases each). Sequencing input: blood. DNA of the CDR3: TGTGCCACCAGCAAAGGGGGGCGGTTCTCCAATGAGCAGTTCTTC. This gives the protein CATSKGGRFSNEQFF.